These 24 T cell receptor beta chains share one sample of origin, sequenced in a study of T-cell reconstitution after alpha-beta-depleted transplantation in children. Unique molecular identifiers tagged the TCRbeta library. TCRdb fed the PCR reads into MiXCR, producing one record per CDR3 protein. The data contain about 270,000 distinct CDR3 sequences, 9.5% to 10% of them singletons. The sequencing here drew on PBMCs from the stem cell graft donor, taken from the stem cell graft. All receptors derive from a human donor who donated a stem cell graft to a child with SCID.

This clonotype was recorded many times. V and J are TRBV7-9 and TRBJ1-1, with unresolved D. Germline CDR1 SEHNR, CDR2 FQNEAQ (reference sequence). The V gene lost 6 bases and the J gene lost 9 bases, with 14 bases spanning the gap. The CDR3 spans 12 residues. Here the CDR3 DNA reads TGTGCCAGCAGTCGAAGGCAGCGAAAAGCTTTCTTT. Translating gives CASSRRQRKAFF. The complete variable domain, with remaining parts taken from reference TRBV7-9 and TRBJ1-1, reads DTGVSQNPRHKITKRGQNVTFRCDPISEHNRLYWYRQTLGQGPEFLTYFQNEAQLEKSRLLSDRFSAERPKGSFSTLEIQRTEQGDSAMYLCASSRRQRKAFFGQGTRLTVV.

The sample holds a few counts of this clonotype. The genes are TRBV7-3 and TRBJ2-3, with 12 bases aligning to TRBD2. This CDR3 has 18 residues. The J segment lost 1 base and the V segment lost 4 bases, leaving 9 bases of the junction unmatched. CDR1 SGHTA and CDR2 FQGTGA come from the germline V gene. The CDR3 DNA follows: TGTGCCAGCAGCTACTCCCCCTGGACTAGCGGGGGCACAGATACGCAGTATTTT. It translates to CASSYSPWTSGGTDTQYF.

This clonotype was counted a few times. This sequence joins TRBV5-1 and TRBJ2-1; 8 bases align to TRBD1. The CDR3 is made up of 14 amino acids. Germline loops: CDR1 SGHRS, CDR2 YFSETQ. The J segment lost 8 bases and the V segment lost 5 bases, leaving 9 bases of the junction unmatched. DNA of the CDR3: TGCGCCAGCAGACTCGGACAGGGTGTAGATGAGCAGTTCTTC. Encoded protein: CASRLGQGVDEQFF.

This clonotype showed up just a few times. The V gene is TRBV5-1, the J gene TRBJ1-1; D ambiguous. Between the trimmed V and J ends, which lost 1 base and 4 bases, there was a span of 11 bases. The CDR3 is 14 amino acids. CDR1 is SGHRS, CDR2 YFSETQ, per germline. In DNA, the CDR3 is TGCGCCAGCAGCTTGAGGGAAGGGAGCACTGAAGCTTTCTTT. It translates to CASSLREGSTEAFF.

The chain employs TRBV12-3 or TRBV12-4 and TRBJ1-6, with no clear D. V gave up 3 bases and J gave up 9 bases, with 9 bases separating them. This CDR3 is 13 amino acids long. The CDR3 reads CASSLSGVSPLHF. The CDR3, as DNA: TGTGCCAGCAGTTTGAGCGGGGTTTCACCCCTCCACTTT.

This clonotype was counted at least ten times. Here the CDR3 reads CASSLLPGLATYNEQFF. Written as DNA, the CDR3 is TGTGCCAGCTCACTACTACCGGGACTAGCAACCTACAATGAGCAGTTCTTC. The chain couples TRBV18 to TRBJ2-1; 9 bases fit TRBD2. CDR3 size: 17 residues. V shed 4 bases and J 2 bases; nucleotides not matched to a gene: 9. Looked up from germline, CDR1 is KGHSH and CDR2 is LQKENI.

This clonotype turned up a few times. The chain couples TRBV29-1 to TRBJ1-6; a possible D gene is TRBD1 (5 bases). In germline, CDR1 is SQVTM, CDR2 ANQGSEA. This CDR3 comprises 16 residues. Deletions cut 4 bases from V and 7 bases from J, with 20 bases between. CDR3 nucleotide sequence: TGCAGCGTTGCTCCCGGACGGTTCGGGGCCAATTCACCCCTCCACTTT. It codes for CSVAPGRFGANSPLHF.

CDR3 loop: CSATTGTSGNTIYF. CDR3 nucleotides: TGCAGTGCTACCACCGGGACATCTGGAAACACCATATATTTT. This sequence joins TRBV20-1 and TRBJ1-3; weak D call: TRBD1 (6 bases). CDR1 DFQATT and CDR2 SNEGSKA come from the germline V gene (reference sequence). The ends were cut back, 4 bases at V and 1 base at J, with 11 bases in the middle. The CDR3 loop spans 14 amino acids.

This clonotype turned up a few times. This sequence joins TRBV9 and TRBJ1-6; D not certain. V dropped 4 bases and J dropped 14 bases, with 19 bases sitting between them. Germline V gene lookup returns CDR1 SGDLS and CDR2 YYNGEE. There are 14 residues in the CDR3. The CDR3 coding sequence is TGTGCCAGCAGCCCTTCTATGGAGGGTCAATCCCTCCACTTT. This encodes CASSPSMEGQSLHF.

This clonotype was observed a few times. This chain uses TRBV12-3 or TRBV12-4 with TRBJ2-7, with D uncertain. V was clipped by 3 bases and J by 7 bases, with 10 bases between them. The length of the CDR3 is 12 residues. CDR3 bases: TGTGCCAGCAGTTTCAGCCTCGGTGAGCAGTACTTC. Translated: CASSFSLGEQYF.

This clonotype occurred many times. The V and J genes are TRBV10-3 and TRBJ1-5; possibly TRBD1 for D (6 bases). Deletions cut 0 bases from V and 6 bases from J, with 9 bases between. Per the germline V gene, CDR1 is ENHRY and CDR2 is SYGVKD. This CDR3 contains 14 residues. In DNA form, the CDR3 reads TGTGCCATCAGTGAGTCGGCAGGGGTTCAGCCCCAGCATTTT. It is translated as CAISESAGVQPQHF.

This clonotype was observed a handful of times. V is TRBV18 and J is TRBJ1-5; 9 nucleotides match TRBD1. Germline CDR1 is KGHSH and CDR2 is LQKENI. This CDR3 is built from 15 residues. The J segment lost 4 bases and the V segment lost 3 bases, leaving 4 bases of the junction unmatched. This CDR3 reads CASSPGTGLNQPQHF. The CDR3 nucleotides are TGTGCCAGCTCACCGGGGACAGGGTTAAATCAGCCCCAGCATTTT.

This sequence joins TRBV2 and TRBJ1-3, with TRBD1 as a possible D gene (6 bases). Trimming stripped 6 bases from V and 2 bases from J, with 14 bases between. The CDR3 spans 15 residues. Per germline, CDR1 SNHLY and CDR2 FYNNEI. The CDR3 region has the DNA TGTGCCAGCAGCCCCCAACAGGGAACTGGAAACACCATATATTTT. Amino acid sequence: CASSPQQGTGNTIYF. The full variable domain, completed using reference TRBV2 and TRBJ1-3, is EPEVTQTPSHQVTQMGQEVILRCVPISNHLYFYWYRQILGQKVEFLVSFYNNEISEKSEIFDDQFSVERPDGSNFTLKIRSTKLEDSAMYFCASSPQQGTGNTIYFGEGSWLTVV.

This clonotype was detected a few times. The chain links TRBV20-1 to TRBJ2-1, with D possibly being TRBD1 (7 bases). CDR1 DFQATT and CDR2 SNEGSKA come from the germline V gene (reference sequence). With 5 bases removed from V and 9 bases from J, the gap between germline ends came to 11 bases. The CDR3 is 11 residues long. The CDR3 coding sequence is TGCAGTGCTCCAGGGGGAGGTGAGCAGTTCTTC. This sequence encodes CSAPGGGEQFF.

This clonotype was counted at least ten times. The J gene is TRBJ2-7, the V gene TRBV5-1, with D perhaps matching TRBD1 (5 bases). This CDR3 comprises 14 residues. CDR1 is SGHRS and CDR2 is YFSETQ in the germline V gene. The V and J ends lost 0 bases and 5 bases respectively, with 12 bases between them. In DNA, the CDR3 is TGCGCCAGCAGCTTGGGACAGTCTCGGCACGAGCAGTACTTC. This translates into CASSLGQSRHEQYF.

The CDR3 coding sequence is TGTGCCAGCAGCTTAATACAGGGTGCGTTTTCACCCCTCCACTTT. This translates into CASSLIQGAFSPLHF. The rearrangement links TRBV7-2 to TRBJ1-6; tentative D call: TRBD1 (6 bases). This CDR3 has 15 residues. Trimming pared 2 bases from V and 9 bases from J, leaving 14 bases between. Germline V gives CDR1 SGHTA, CDR2 FQGNSA.

CDR3 region: CASSLGQGQGGYSNQPQHF. In nucleotides, the CDR3 is TGTGCCAGCAGTTTAGGACAGGGACAGGGGGGATATAGCAATCAGCCCCAGCATTTT. The chain recombines TRBV12-3 or TRBV12-4 with TRBJ1-5; TRBD1 matches 11 bases. J gave up 0 bases and V 1 base, and 8 bases lay outside the gene matches. The length of the CDR3 is 19 residues.

V is TRBV7-3 and J is TRBJ1-1; D unclear. Looked up from germline, CDR1 is SGHTA and CDR2 is FQGTGA. Between the trimmed V and J ends, which lost 5 bases and 3 bases, there was a span of 10 bases. CDR3 length: 13 amino acids. The CDR3 loop reads CASSDGPYTEAFF. The CDR3 DNA follows: TGTGCCAGCAGCGACGGACCGTACACTGAAGCTTTCTTT.

There are many counts of this clonotype. Compared with germline, one end of the junction differs, possibly owing to a read error. V gene TRBV2 combines with J gene TRBJ1-6; 10 bases fit TRBD1. The CDR3 length is 15 residues. CDR1 is SNHLY and CDR2 is FYNNEI in the germline V gene. In nucleotides, the CDR3 is TGTGCCAGCACTGAAACCGGGACAGGGGAGGCACCCCTCCACTTT. Translated: CASTETGTGEAPLHF.

The chain is built from TRBV7-2 and TRBJ2-2; 12 positions agree with TRBD2. The CDR3 length is 15 residues. Germline loops: CDR1 SGHTA, CDR2 FQGNSA. The ends lost 7 bases at V and 7 bases at J; junction bases unmatched: 7. DNA for the CDR3: TGTGCCAGCATCCCTAGCGGGGGGGCCGACGGGGAGCTGTTTTTT. Its translation is CASIPSGGADGELFF.

The sample holds many counts of this clonotype. This sequence joins TRBV3-1 and TRBJ2-3; 9 nucleotides line up with TRBD1. Germline V gene data show CDR1 as LGHDT and CDR2 as YNNKEL (reference sequence). Trimming cost V 8 bases and J 3 bases; bases outside gene matches: 9. This CDR3 spans 15 amino acids. The CDR3 reads CASSKVGTGTDTQYF. The CDR3 coding sequence is TGTGCCAGCTCCAAAGTGGGGACAGGGACAGATACGCAGTATTTT.

The rearrangement joins TRBV5-1 to TRBJ2-1; possibly TRBD1 for D (6 bases). Looked up from germline, CDR1 is SGHRS and CDR2 is YFSETQ. V lost 4 bases and J 6 bases, leaving 23 bases between the germline ends. This CDR3 contains 17 residues. CDR3 loop: CASSPGTFVIGANEQFF. The CDR3 DNA reads TGCGCCAGCAGCCCGGGGACATTTGTGATCGGGGCCAATGAGCAGTTCTTC. The complete variable domain, with remaining parts taken from reference TRBV5-1 and TRBJ2-1, reads KAGVTQTPRYLIKTRGQQVTLSCSPISGHRSVSWYQQTPGQGLQFLFEYFSETQRNKGNFPGRFSGRQFSNSRSEMNVSTLELGDSALYLCASSPGTFVIGANEQFFGPGTRLTVL.

The gene calls are TRBV6-5 and TRBJ2-1; D is unclear. V dropped 0 bases and J dropped 3 bases, with 12 bases sitting between them. The CDR3 has 16 amino acids. Germline V gene sequence: CDR1 MNHEY, CDR2 SVGAGI. The CDR3 sequence is CASSYSIGPGYNEQFF. The CDR3 DNA follows: TGTGCCAGCAGTTACTCCATAGGGCCCGGCTACAATGAGCAGTTCTTC.

This clonotype has only a few counts. This CDR3 reads CASSFRDRGPYEQYF. The CDR3 DNA sequence: TGTGCCAGCAGTTTCCGGGACAGGGGCCCCTACGAGCAGTACTTC. This chain links TRBV12-3 or TRBV12-4 with TRBJ2-7; 10 positions agree with TRBD1. V shed 3 bases and J 2 bases; nucleotides not matched to a gene: 4. The CDR3 consists of 15 residues.